This TCR beta chain comes out of a study of CD8 T cells in Susac syndrome. Study results and limitations: The study recognized that its TCR sequencing and HLA analysis covered a relatively small number of individuals.

Concerning this clonotype itself: Its target is not known.

The CDR3 is made up of 13 amino acids. The junction had 6 bases not matched to a gene; V was cut back by 5 bases and J by 8 bases. Germline assignment: CDR1 SEHNR and CDR2 FQNEAQ (reference sequence). Healthy donors matched for age and sex were used as controls. Negative magnetic isolation gave CD8+ and CD4+ cells; FACS enriched CD8+ TEMRA. cDNA came from about 0.46 to 1 ug RNA primed by random hexamers. TCR beta CDR3 was amplified by immunoSEQ multiplex PCR. This amplification extended across 54 Vbeta and 13 Jbeta segments. MiXCR was run by TCRdb on the immunoSEQ multiplex PCR reads, yielding one entry per CDR3 protein. The data contain approximately 150,000 distinct CDR3 sequences, about 93% of them singletons.

This sequence originates from a human donor in good health. The chain couples TRBV7-9 to TRBJ1-2; 9 bases agree with TRBD1. The sample was CD4+ T cells from PBMCs. In nucleotides, the CDR3 is TGTGCCAGCAGCGGGGGGGACAGGGACGGCTACACCTTC. This encodes CASSGGDRDGYTF.